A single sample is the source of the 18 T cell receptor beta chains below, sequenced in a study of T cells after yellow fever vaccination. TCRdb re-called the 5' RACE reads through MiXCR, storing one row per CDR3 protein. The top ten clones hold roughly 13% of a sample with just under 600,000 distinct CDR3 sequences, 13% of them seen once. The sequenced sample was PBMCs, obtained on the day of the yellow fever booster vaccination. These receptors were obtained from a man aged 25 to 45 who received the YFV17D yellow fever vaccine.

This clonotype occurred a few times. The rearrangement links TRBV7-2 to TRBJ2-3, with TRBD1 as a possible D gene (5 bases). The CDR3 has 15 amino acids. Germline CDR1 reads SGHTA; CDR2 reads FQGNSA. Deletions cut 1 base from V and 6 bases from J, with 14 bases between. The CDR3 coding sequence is TGTGCCAGCAGCTTAGGGGGCACCCTCACGGATACGCAGTATTTT. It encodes CASSLGGTLTDTQYF.

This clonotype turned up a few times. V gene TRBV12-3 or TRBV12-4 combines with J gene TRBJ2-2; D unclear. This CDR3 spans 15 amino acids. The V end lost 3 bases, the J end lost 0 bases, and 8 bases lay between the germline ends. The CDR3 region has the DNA TGTGCCAGCAGTTTCTCCTGGGCGAACACCGGGGAGCTGTTTTTT. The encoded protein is CASSFSWANTGELFF.

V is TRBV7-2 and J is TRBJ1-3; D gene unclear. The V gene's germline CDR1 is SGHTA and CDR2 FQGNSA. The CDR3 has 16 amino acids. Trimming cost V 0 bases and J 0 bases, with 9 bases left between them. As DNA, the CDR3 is TGTGCCAGCAGCTTAGCTGTCGGTTTCTCTGGAAACACCATATATTTT. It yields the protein CASSLAVGFSGNTIYF.

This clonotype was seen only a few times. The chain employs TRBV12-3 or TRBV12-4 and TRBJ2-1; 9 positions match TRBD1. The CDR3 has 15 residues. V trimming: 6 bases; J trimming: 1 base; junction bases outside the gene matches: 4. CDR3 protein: CASRTQGASYNEQFF. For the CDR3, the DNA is TGTGCCAGCAGGACACAGGGGGCGTCCTACAATGAGCAGTTCTTC.

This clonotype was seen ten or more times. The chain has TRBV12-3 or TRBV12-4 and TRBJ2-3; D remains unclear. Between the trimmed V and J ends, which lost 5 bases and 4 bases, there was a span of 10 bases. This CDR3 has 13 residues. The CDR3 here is CASSPYEADTQYF. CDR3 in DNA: TGTGCCAGCAGTCCCTATGAGGCAGATACGCAGTATTTT.

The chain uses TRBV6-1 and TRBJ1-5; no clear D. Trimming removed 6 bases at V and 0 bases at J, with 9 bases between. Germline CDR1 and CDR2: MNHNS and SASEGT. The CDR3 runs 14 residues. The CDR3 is CASSRTISNQPQHF. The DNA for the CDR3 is TGTGCCAGCAGCAGAACCATTAGCAATCAGCCCCAGCATTTT.

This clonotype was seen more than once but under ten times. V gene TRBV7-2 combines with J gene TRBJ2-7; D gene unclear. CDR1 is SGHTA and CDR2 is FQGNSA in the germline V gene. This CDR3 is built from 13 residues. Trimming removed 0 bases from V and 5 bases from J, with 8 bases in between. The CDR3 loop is CASSLAVGDEQYF. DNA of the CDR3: TGTGCCAGCAGCTTAGCCGTTGGAGACGAGCAGTACTTC. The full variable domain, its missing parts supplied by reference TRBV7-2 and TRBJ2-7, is GAGVSQSPSNKVTEKGKDVELRCDPISGHTALYWYRQSLGQGLEFLIYFQGNSAPDKSGLPSDRFSAERTGGSVSTLTIQRTQQEDSAVYLCASSLAVGDEQYFGPGTRLTVT.

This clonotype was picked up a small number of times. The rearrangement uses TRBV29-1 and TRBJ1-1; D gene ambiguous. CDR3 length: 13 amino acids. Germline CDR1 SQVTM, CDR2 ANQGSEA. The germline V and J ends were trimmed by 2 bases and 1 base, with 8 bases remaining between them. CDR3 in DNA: TGCAGCGTTGAAAGTGCAGGGAACACTGAAGCTTTCTTT. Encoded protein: CSVESAGNTEAFF.

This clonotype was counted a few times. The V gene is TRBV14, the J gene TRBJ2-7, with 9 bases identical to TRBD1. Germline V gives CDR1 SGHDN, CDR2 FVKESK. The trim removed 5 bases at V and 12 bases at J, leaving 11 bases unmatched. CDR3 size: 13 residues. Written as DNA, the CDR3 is TGTGCCAGCAGCGTCGGACAGGGGCGAAGACCGTACTTC. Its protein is CASSVGQGRRPYF.

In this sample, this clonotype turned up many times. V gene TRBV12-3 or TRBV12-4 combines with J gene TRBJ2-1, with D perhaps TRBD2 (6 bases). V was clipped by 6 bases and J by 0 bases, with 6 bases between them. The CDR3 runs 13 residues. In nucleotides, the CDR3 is TGTGCCAGCAGGCGGGACTCCTACAATGAGCAGTTCTTC. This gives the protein CASRRDSYNEQFF.

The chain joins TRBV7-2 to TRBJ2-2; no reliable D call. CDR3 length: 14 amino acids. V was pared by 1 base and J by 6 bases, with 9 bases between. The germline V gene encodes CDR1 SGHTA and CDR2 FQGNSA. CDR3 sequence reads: CASSLGGSPGELFF. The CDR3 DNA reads TGTGCCAGCAGCTTAGGCGGCTCACCCGGGGAGCTGTTTTTT.

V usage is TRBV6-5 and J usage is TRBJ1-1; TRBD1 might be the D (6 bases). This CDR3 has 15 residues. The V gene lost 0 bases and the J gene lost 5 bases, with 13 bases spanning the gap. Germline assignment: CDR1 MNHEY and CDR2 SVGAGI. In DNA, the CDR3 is TGTGCCAGCAGTTACTCGATGACAGGCGGAACTGAAGCTTTCTTT. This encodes CASSYSMTGGTEAFF.

The CDR3 protein is CASSLNAPGEQFF. Written as DNA, the CDR3 is TGTGCCAGCAGCTTGAACGCCCCTGGGGAGCAGTTCTTC. V gene TRBV7-2 combines with J gene TRBJ2-1, with D uncertain. This CDR3 is 13 amino acids long. V lost 3 bases, J lost 10 bases, and 13 bases lay in between. Germline lookup yields CDR1 SGHTA and CDR2 FQGNSA.

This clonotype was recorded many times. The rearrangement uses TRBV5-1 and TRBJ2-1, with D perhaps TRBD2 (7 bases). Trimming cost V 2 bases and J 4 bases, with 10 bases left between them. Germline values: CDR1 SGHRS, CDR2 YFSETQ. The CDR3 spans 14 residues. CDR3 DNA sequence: TGCGCCAGCAGCTTAGGGGGGGTTTACAATGAGCAGTTCTTC. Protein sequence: CASSLGGVYNEQFF.

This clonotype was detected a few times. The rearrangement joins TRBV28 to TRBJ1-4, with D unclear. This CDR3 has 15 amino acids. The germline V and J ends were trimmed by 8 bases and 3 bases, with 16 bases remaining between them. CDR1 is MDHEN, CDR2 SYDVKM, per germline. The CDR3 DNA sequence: TGTGCCAGCGCCGGATCGATTGGGGCTAATGAAAAACTGTTTTTT. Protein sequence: CASAGSIGANEKLFF.

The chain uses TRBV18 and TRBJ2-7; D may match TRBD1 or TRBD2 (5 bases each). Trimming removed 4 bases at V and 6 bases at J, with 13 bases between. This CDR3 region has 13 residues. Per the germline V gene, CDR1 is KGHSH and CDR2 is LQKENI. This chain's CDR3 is CASSRDGRTEQYF. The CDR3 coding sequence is TGTGCCAGCTCACGGGACGGACGCACCGAGCAGTACTTC. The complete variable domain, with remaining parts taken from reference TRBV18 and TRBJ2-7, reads NAGVMQNPRHLVRRRGQEARLRCSPMKGHSHVYWYRQLPEEGLKFMVYLQKENIIDESGMPKERFSAEFPKEGPSILRIQQVVRGDSAAYFCASSRDGRTEQYFGPGTRLTVT.

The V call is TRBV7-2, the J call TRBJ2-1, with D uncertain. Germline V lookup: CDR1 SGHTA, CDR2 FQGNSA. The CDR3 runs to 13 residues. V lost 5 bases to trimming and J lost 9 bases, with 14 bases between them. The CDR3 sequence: CASSPGWGGEQFF. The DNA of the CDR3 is TGTGCCAGCAGCCCCGGCTGGGGTGGTGAGCAGTTCTTC.

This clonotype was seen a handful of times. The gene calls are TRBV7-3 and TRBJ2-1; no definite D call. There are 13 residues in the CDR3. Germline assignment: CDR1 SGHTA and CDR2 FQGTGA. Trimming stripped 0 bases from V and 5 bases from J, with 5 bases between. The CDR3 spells CASSLTQDNEQFF. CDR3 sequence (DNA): TGTGCCAGCAGCTTAACTCAGGACAATGAGCAGTTCTTC.